Presented here are 11 T cell receptor beta chains from one specimen sequenced in a study of shared clonotypes between healthy human individuals. Assay: immunoSEQ multiplex PCR; the TCRdb copy retains only in-frame clones and omits some. This sample has a few hundred thousand clones; roughly 97% occur once, and the top ten carry 0.057%. The sequencing sample was made of naive CD4+ T cells sorted from blood. Subset defined: CD45RA+ positively selected. The receptors derive from a woman in her 30s in good health.

V usage is TRBV5-1 and J usage is TRBJ2-5; 7 bases match TRBD2. With V trimmed by 4 bases and J by 2 bases, 2 bases remained unmatched. This CDR3 has 13 amino acids. The V gene's germline CDR1 is SGHRS and CDR2 YFSETQ. This CDR3 reads CASSGGLQETQYF. The CDR3 DNA sequence: TGCGCCAGCAGCGGGGGACTACAAGAGACCCAGTACTTC.

This clone appeared a single time. V and J are TRBV6-1 and TRBJ2-6; D is undetermined. The V end was cut by 0 bases, the J end by 4 bases, with 13 bases between. This CDR3 has 17 residues. Germline assignment: CDR1 MNHNS and CDR2 SASEGT. CDR3 coding DNA: TGTGCCAGCAGTGAAGCACCCCAGTCTTTCGGGGCCAACGTCCTGACTTTC. It is translated as CASSEAPQSFGANVLTF.

CDR3 region: CASSQVLDRDYGYTF. The DNA for the CDR3 is TGCGCCAGCAGCCAAGTCCTCGACAGGGACTATGGCTACACCTTC. The chain carries TRBV4-1 and TRBJ1-2; the match to TRBD1 covers 7 bases. The V gene end was trimmed by 1 base and the J gene end by 3 bases; junction bases not matched to a gene: 5. Germline values: CDR1 MGHRA, CDR2 YSYEKL. The CDR3 has 15 residues.

V usage is TRBV7-6 and J usage is TRBJ2-6, with no clear D. Germline V lookup: CDR1 SGHVS, CDR2 FNYEAQ. Trimming took off 8 bases at V and 3 bases at J, with 5 bases between the two ends. The CDR3 loop spans 12 amino acids. The CDR3 sequence is CASGGGANVLTF. CDR3 DNA: TGTGCCAGCGGCGGTGGGGCCAACGTCCTGACTTTC.

This clone came up once. This chain uses TRBV5-1 with TRBJ1-4; D gene ambiguous. Deletions cut 0 bases from V and 7 bases from J, with 4 bases between. The CDR3 runs to 12 residues. CDR1 is SGHRS and CDR2 is YFSETQ in the germline V gene. As DNA, the CDR3 is TGCGCCAGCAGCTTGGTTCCTGAAAAACTGTTTTTT. Residues: CASSLVPEKLFF. The full variable domain, completed using reference TRBV5-1 and TRBJ1-4, is KAGVTQTPRYLIKTRGQQVTLSCSPISGHRSVSWYQQTPGQGLQFLFEYFSETQRNKGNFPGRFSGRQFSNSRSEMNVSTLELGDSALYLCASSLVPEKLFFGSGTQLSVL.

The chain carries TRBV15 and TRBJ2-3, with TRBD1 matching over 9 bases. This CDR3 contains 15 residues. Trimming took 10 bases from V and 2 from J; bases not matched to a gene: 10. Germline-derived CDR1 and CDR2 are LNHNV and YYDKDF (reference sequence). The CDR3 coding sequence is TGTGCCATTTCAAACAGGGGGCCTGACACAGATACGCAGTATTTT. Its translation is CAISNRGPDTDTQYF.

The CDR3 region has the DNA TGTGCCAGCAGGGGGGACAGGGGGCTGCGCTATGGCTACACCTTC. Protein: CASRGDRGLRYGYTF. The chain has TRBV28 and TRBJ1-2; 12 bases match TRBD1. Trimming cost V 6 bases and J 4 bases; bases outside gene matches: 6. Germline CDR1 reads MDHEN; CDR2 reads SYDVKM. The CDR3 totals 15 residues.

The rearrangement uses TRBV7-9 and TRBJ2-2, with D tentatively TRBD1 or TRBD2 (5 bases each). Trimming cost V 5 bases and J 5 bases, with 18 bases left between them. This CDR3 contains 16 residues. The germline V gene has CDR1 SEHNR and CDR2 FQNEAQ (reference sequence). CDR3: CASSPGTIPGTGELFF. DNA of the CDR3: TGTGCCAGCAGCCCCGGGACCATCCCGGGTACCGGGGAGCTGTTTTTT.

The V gene is TRBV4-1, the J gene TRBJ1-4; TRBD1 agrees at 9 bases. Trimming cost V 0 bases and J 6 bases; bases outside gene matches: 11. Germline V gives CDR1 MGHRA, CDR2 YSYEKL. CDR3 length equals 18 residues. CDR3 nucleotides: TGCGCCAGCAGCCAAGATCCGAGGACAGGGGTAGTATATGAAAAACTGTTTTTT. This sequence encodes CASSQDPRTGVVYEKLFF.

This chain links TRBV11-2 with TRBJ1-5; no clear D gene. CDR3 size: 15 residues. V gave up 0 bases and J gave up 6 bases, with 12 bases separating them. Per germline, CDR1 SGHAT and CDR2 FQNNGV. The CDR3 sequence: CASSLDLGGGQPQHF. For the CDR3, the DNA is TGTGCCAGCAGCTTAGATCTAGGTGGTGGTCAGCCCCAGCATTTT.

The chain recombines TRBV5-1 with TRBJ2-1, with D uncertain. In germline, CDR1 is SGHRS, CDR2 YFSETQ. V lost 1 base and J lost 4, with 9 bases in between. The CDR3 runs 14 residues. The CDR3 loop is CASSLSQLYNEQFF. The CDR3 DNA reads as TGCGCCAGCAGCTTGAGTCAGCTATACAATGAGCAGTTCTTC.